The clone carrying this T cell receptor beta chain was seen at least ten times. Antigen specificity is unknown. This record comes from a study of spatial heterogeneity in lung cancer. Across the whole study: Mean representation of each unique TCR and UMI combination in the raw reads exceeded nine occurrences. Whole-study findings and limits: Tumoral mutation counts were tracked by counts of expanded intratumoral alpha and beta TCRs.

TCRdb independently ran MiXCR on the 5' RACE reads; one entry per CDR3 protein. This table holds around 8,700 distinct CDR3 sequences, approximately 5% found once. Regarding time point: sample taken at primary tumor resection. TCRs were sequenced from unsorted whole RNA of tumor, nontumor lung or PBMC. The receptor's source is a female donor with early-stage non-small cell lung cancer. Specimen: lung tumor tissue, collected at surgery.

CDR3 loop: CASSRTGGSTDTQYF. Here the CDR3 DNA reads TGTGCCAGCAGTCGGACAGGGGGTTCCACAGATACGCAGTATTTT. The chain links TRBV12-3 or TRBV12-4 to TRBJ2-3, with 10 bases identical to TRBD1. There are 15 residues in the CDR3. J gave up 2 bases and V 5 bases, and 4 bases lay outside the gene matches.